This TCR beta chain was sequenced in a study of blood T cell repertoires in COVID-19. Looking at the study overall: The analysed material was cDNA or gDNA that came from T cells, B-cell-depleted T cells, or PBMCs.

In the original processing: Nucleated cell number was recorded as an estimate derived from reference gene primer amplification. Only in-frame clones appear in the TCRdb table, and some are missing; sequencing was by immunoSEQ multiplex PCR. The V and J calls and the clone size are those of that table, but D and trimming were determined from the DNA. The profile shows fewer than 600,000 clones, 70% to 90% of them singletons. CDR3 length equals 15 residues. From germline, CDR1 is SGHRS and CDR2 YFSETQ. The V and J ends lost 1 base and 3 bases, in that order; junction bases with no gene match: 4. The receptor comes from a woman aged 40-49 years who had recovered from COVID-19. The rearrangement uses TRBV5-1 and TRBJ1-1; the match to TRBD1 covers 9 bases. The sequencing input was PBMCs or T cells enriched from blood (not recorded which). As DNA, the CDR3 is TGCGCCAGCAGCTTGAAACAGGGGGCGGACACTGAAGCTTTCTTT. This codes for CASSLKQGADTEAFF.